This T cell receptor beta chain stems from a study of T cells in women clearing cervical HPV infection. Study in general: Donors had HPV16-related CIN3 or worse; 2 had invasive cancer. Whole-study results and caveats: A classifier using richness and V gene abundances reached an AUC of 0.83.

CDR1 DFQATT and CDR2 SNEGSKA come from the germline V gene (reference sequence). CDR3 length: 12 residues. Cervical HPV DNA detected by MY09/MY11 PCR, typed by dot-blot. Sequenced by immunoSEQ multiplex PCR; TCRdb stores in-frame clones only, minus some. This repertoire includes around 37,000 clones. On this clone itself: Its antigen is unknown. The read ends 3 residues before the CDR3 terminus; that terminus is restored from the germline J gene.

This TCR was sampled from a woman between 18 and 75 years old with a cervical HPV16 infection that either progressed to CIN3+ or cleared (not recorded which). The sequenced material came from blood buffy coat. The J gene is TRBJ2-3, the V gene TRBV20-1, with D maybe TRBD1 (6 bases). The sequenced CDR3 bases are TGCAGTGCTAGCGCAGGGGATCAGCCG. Translation: CSASAGDQP. The whole CDR3 protein reads CSASAGDQPQYF.